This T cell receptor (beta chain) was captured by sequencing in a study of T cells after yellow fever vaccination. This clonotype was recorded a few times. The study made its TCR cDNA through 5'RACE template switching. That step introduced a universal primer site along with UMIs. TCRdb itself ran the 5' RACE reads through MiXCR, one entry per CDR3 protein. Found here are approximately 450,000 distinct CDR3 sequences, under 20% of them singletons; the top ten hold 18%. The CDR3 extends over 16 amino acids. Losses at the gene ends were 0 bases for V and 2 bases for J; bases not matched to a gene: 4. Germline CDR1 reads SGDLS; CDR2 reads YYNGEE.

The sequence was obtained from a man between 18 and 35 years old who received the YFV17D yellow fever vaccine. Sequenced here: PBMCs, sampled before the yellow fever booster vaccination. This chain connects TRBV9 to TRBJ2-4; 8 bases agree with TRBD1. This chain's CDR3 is CASSVATGGTKNIQYF. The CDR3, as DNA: TGTGCCAGCAGCGTAGCTACAGGGGGTACCAAAAACATTCAGTACTTC.